The 26 T cell receptor beta chains below come from one sample, sequenced in a study of blood T cell repertoires in COVID-19. Using immunoSEQ multiplex PCR, the repertoire was profiled, and TCRdb retains in-frame clones only, with some absent. This table has around 67,000 clones, 82% appearing once. Sequenced: peripheral blood. The receptors stem from a man older than 75 with active COVID-19.

The J gene is TRBJ2-3, the V gene TRBV11-2; the D gene is possibly TRBD2 (6 bases). The CDR3 has 16 residues. The ends were cut back, 1 base at V and 4 bases at J, with 15 bases in the middle. Germline CDR1 is SGHAT and CDR2 is FQNNGV. CDR3 coding DNA: TGTGCCAGCAGCTTAGGGTCCCTAGCGTTCGCAGATACGCAGTATTTT. Translating it yields CASSLGSLAFADTQYF.

The chain recombines TRBV6-5 with TRBJ1-2; 11 bases are a match to TRBD1. The junction had 4 bases not matched to a gene; V was cut back by 6 bases and J by 7 bases. In germline, CDR1 is MNHEY, CDR2 SVGAGI. The CDR3 sequence is 13 residues long. CDR3 sequence: CASRGQGAAGYTF. The CDR3 bases are TGTGCCAGCAGAGGACAGGGGGCGGCTGGCTACACCTTC.

This clone was counted a single time. The CDR3 spells CASSQVGANYGYTF. The CDR3 nucleotides read TGCGCCAGCAGCCAAGTCGGGGCTAACTATGGCTACACCTTC. The chain is built from TRBV4-3 and TRBJ1-2, with unresolved D. Trimming cost V 1 base and J 0 bases, with 6 bases left between them. The CDR3 length is 14 residues. Germline V lookup: CDR1 LGHNA, CDR2 YSLEER.

The chain combines TRBV19 with TRBJ2-3; D perhaps matches TRBD2 (6 bases). Germline assignment: CDR1 LNHDA and CDR2 SQIVND (reference sequence). The CDR3 covers 14 residues. V was pared by 2 bases and J by 2 bases, with 8 bases between. The CDR3 DNA reads as TGTGCCAGTAGTATAATAGCGGCCACAGATACGCAGTATTTT. As protein: CASSIIAATDTQYF.

The chain joins TRBV7-9 to TRBJ1-5; D remains unclear. Per germline, CDR1 SEHNR and CDR2 FQNEAQ (reference sequence). The germline V and J ends were trimmed by 0 bases and 6 bases, with 9 bases remaining between them. This CDR3 is 14 amino acids long. The CDR3, as DNA: TGTGCCAGCAGCTTAGCGACGGGTTCTCAGCCCCAGCATTTT. Amino acids: CASSLATGSQPQHF.

The chain uses TRBV6-2 or TRBV6-3 and TRBJ2-7; perhaps TRBD1 as D (5 bases). There are 13 residues in the CDR3. Germline CDR1 is MNHEY and CDR2 is SVGEGT. V was shortened by 6 bases and J by 7 bases, with 16 bases between the two germline ends. The CDR3 DNA reads as TGTGCCAGCAGCGATCACCAGGGCCTGGAGCAGTACTTC. Its translation is CASSDHQGLEQYF.

The J gene is TRBJ2-3, the V gene TRBV10-3, with D perhaps matching TRBD2 (7 bases). Germline loops: CDR1 ENHRY, CDR2 SYGVKD. CDR3 size: 14 residues. V was trimmed by 6 bases and J by 6 bases, leaving 16 bases between them. In DNA form, the CDR3 reads TGTGCCATCAGCGGGGCGGGGGCCCCCGATACGCAGTATTTT. It specifies CAISGAGAPDTQYF.

The J gene is TRBJ1-3, the V gene TRBV4-3; the D gene is possibly TRBD1 (5 bases). CDR3 length equals 16 residues. Germline V CDR1 and CDR2: LGHNA, YSLEER. V was shortened by 0 bases and J by 2 bases, with 11 bases between the two germline ends. The CDR3 sequence is CASSQEPQGAGNTIYF. The DNA for the CDR3 is TGCGCCAGCAGCCAAGAGCCCCAGGGTGCTGGAAACACCATATATTTT.

The chain links TRBV19 to TRBJ1-2; TRBD1 is a possible D gene (6 bases). The germline CDR1 and CDR2 sequences are LNHDA and SQIVND (reference sequence). The germline V and J ends were trimmed by 5 bases and 4 bases, with 17 bases remaining between them. This CDR3 has 15 amino acids. The CDR3 DNA reads as TGTGCCAGTAGTGACAACAGGGTCGGGTTCTATGGCTACACCTTC. Translated: CASSDNRVGFYGYTF.

This sequence joins TRBV14 and TRBJ2-5; D may be TRBD1 (5 bases). Trimming shortened V by 3 bases and J by 5 bases, and 13 bases separated the two germline ends. This CDR3 region has 14 residues. Looked up from germline, CDR1 is SGHDN and CDR2 is FVKESK. In DNA form, the CDR3 reads TGTGCCAGCAGCCAGGACAACCCGTGGGAGACCCAGTACTTC. Amino acid sequence: CASSQDNPWETQYF.

This chain links TRBV6-2 or TRBV6-3 with TRBJ2-5; 7 bases line up with TRBD1. Per germline, CDR1 MNHEY and CDR2 SVGEGT. The CDR3 spans 16 residues. The V and J ends lost 2 bases and 5 bases, in that order; junction bases with no gene match: 11. CDR3 coding DNA: TGTGCCAGCAGTTACGACCCGACAGGGCTGGAGGAGACCCAGTACTTC. Translating gives CASSYDPTGLEETQYF.

Only one count was recorded for this clone. The chain uses TRBV10-3 and TRBJ2-5; D remains ambiguous. This CDR3 comprises 12 residues. Between the trimmed V and J ends, which lost 3 bases and 0 bases, there was a span of 2 bases. Germline V gene lookup returns CDR1 ENHRY and CDR2 SYGVKD. CDR3: CAISDDQETQYF. Written as DNA, the CDR3 is TGTGCCATCAGTGACGACCAAGAGACCCAGTACTTC.

V is TRBV4-2 and J is TRBJ2-5; D is undetermined. This CDR3 comprises 16 residues. V was clipped by 0 bases and J by 0 bases, with 11 bases between them. The V gene's germline CDR1 is LGHNA and CDR2 YNFKEQ. CDR3: CASSQDLGRHQETQYF. CDR3 DNA: TGTGCCAGCAGCCAAGATTTGGGCAGGCACCAAGAGACCCAGTACTTC.

The V gene is TRBV18, the J gene TRBJ2-7; 8 bases line up with TRBD2. The CDR3 is 14 amino acids. V gave up 2 bases and J gave up 3 bases; unmatched junction bases: 3. Germline CDR1 and CDR2: KGHSH and LQKENI. The CDR3, as DNA: TGTGCCAGCTCACCATCAGGGACTAGCTACGAGCAGTACTTC. It is translated as CASSPSGTSYEQYF.

This chain joins TRBV30 and TRBJ1-1, with 9 bases matching TRBD1. The CDR3 loop spans 15 amino acids. J lost 6 bases, V lost 4 bases, and 12 bases had no gene match. Per the germline V gene, CDR1 is GTSNPN and CDR2 is SVGIG (reference sequence). CDR3 protein: CAWNRGDRVWAEAFF. The DNA of the CDR3 is TGTGCCTGGAATCGAGGGGACAGGGTGTGGGCTGAAGCTTTCTTT.

The chain employs TRBV5-1 and TRBJ2-1; 11 bases agree with TRBD1. CDR1 SGHRS and CDR2 YFSETQ come from the germline V gene. This CDR3 has 16 residues. Losses at the gene ends were 1 base for V and 8 bases for J; bases not matched to a gene: 8. Here the CDR3 reads CASSLTGTGGMHEQFF. CDR3 bases: TGCGCCAGCAGCTTGACCGGGACAGGGGGAATGCATGAGCAGTTCTTC.

On this clone itself: The junction departs from germline at one end; a sequencing error may be responsible. The chain has TRBV11-2 and TRBJ2-5, with 9 nucleotides matching TRBD1. The CDR3 consists of 16 residues. Germline V gene lookup returns CDR1 SGHAT and CDR2 FQNNGV. CDR3 coding DNA: TGTGCCAGCAGCATAGAGGACAGGGGATATAGGGAGACCCAGTACTTC. Protein product: CASSIEDRGYRETQYF.

The chain combines TRBV6-5 with TRBJ1-2, with TRBD1 matching 7 bases. Germline V gene lookup returns CDR1 MNHEY and CDR2 SVGAGI. The CDR3 is 14 amino acids. J was trimmed by 2 bases and V by 7 bases; bases with no gene match: 7. CDR3 bases: TGTGCCAGCAAGGAAACGGGACAGAACTATGGCTACACCTTC. Translating it yields CASKETGQNYGYTF.

This clone was counted between two and nine times. The chain recombines TRBV2 with TRBJ1-2; D is possibly TRBD1 (5 bases). This CDR3 comprises 13 residues. V dropped 8 bases and J dropped 5 bases, with 15 bases sitting between them. Germline V gene data show CDR1 as SNHLY and CDR2 as FYNNEI. CDR3 loop: CASDPGLTYGYTF. The CDR3, as DNA: TGTGCCAGCGACCCGGGACTGACTTATGGCTACACCTTC.

This clone occurred a few times. The chain carries TRBV7-8 and TRBJ2-3, with 10 nucleotides matching TRBD2. Germline-derived CDR1 and CDR2 are SGHVS and FQNEAQ. Trimming at V came to 5 bases and at J to 2 bases, leaving 4 bases not matched to a gene. The CDR3 totals 15 residues. CDR3 region: CASSALAGVTDTQYF. CDR3 sequence (DNA): TGTGCCAGCAGCGCCCTAGCGGGAGTCACAGATACGCAGTATTTT. Complete variable domain (other parts from reference TRBV7-8 and TRBJ2-3): GAGVSQSPRYKVAKRGQDVALRCDPISGHVSLFWYQQALGQGPEFLTYFQNEAQLDKSGLPSDRFFAERPEGSVSTLKIQRTQQEDSAVYLCASSALAGVTDTQYFGPGTRLTVL.

V and J are TRBV6-5 and TRBJ2-7; 8 bases are shared with TRBD2. CDR3 length: 14 residues. V was clipped by 7 bases and J by 2 bases; unmatched bases: 7. Germline V gene lookup returns CDR1 MNHEY and CDR2 SVGAGI. The CDR3 loop reads CASKLAEYAYEQYF. CDR3 sequence (DNA): TGTGCCAGCAAACTAGCGGAGTACGCCTACGAGCAGTACTTC.

V is TRBV14 and J is TRBJ1-2; 8 bases are a match to TRBD1. CDR1 is SGHDN and CDR2 is FVKESK in the germline V gene. The trim removed 4 bases at V and 2 bases at J, leaving 12 bases unmatched. This CDR3 is built from 17 residues. The CDR3 is CASSPLQGATRNYGYTF. CDR3 bases: TGTGCCAGCAGCCCCCTTCAGGGGGCTACGAGGAACTATGGCTACACCTTC.

The genes are TRBV6-5 and TRBJ1-6; D not resolved. V dropped 4 bases and J dropped 14 bases, with 24 bases sitting between them. Germline V lookup: CDR1 MNHEY, CDR2 SVGAGI. This CDR3 is 16 amino acids long. CDR3 DNA sequence: TGTGCCAGCAGTTTGGGTCAGGTCCAGATTATCGGCACCCTCCACTTT. Protein product: CASSLGQVQIIGTLHF.

The chain is built from TRBV5-1 and TRBJ1-6; a possible D gene is TRBD1 (6 bases). Trimming took 6 bases from V and 10 from J, leaving 23 bases between them. There are 16 residues in the CDR3. CDR1 and CDR2 from the germline V gene are SGHRS and YFSETQ. CDR3 region: CASTPGGGGLGSPLHF. The CDR3 DNA follows: TGCGCCAGCACCCCGGGGGGCGGGGGCCTCGGATCACCCCTCCACTTT.

This chain joins TRBV5-5 and TRBJ2-7; a possible D gene is TRBD1 (6 bases). Germline CDR1 and CDR2: SGHKS and YYEKEE (reference sequence). The V and J ends lost 2 bases and 7 bases respectively, with 16 bases between them. The CDR3 totals 14 residues. The CDR3 is CASSLRTAVGEQYF. Written as DNA, the CDR3 is TGTGCCAGCAGCTTACGGACAGCTGTCGGTGAGCAGTACTTC. The complete variable domain, with remaining parts taken from reference TRBV5-5 and TRBJ2-7, reads DAGVTQSPTHLIKTRGQQVTLRCSPISGHKSVSWYQQVLGQGPQFIFQYYEKEERGRGNFPDRFSARQFPNYSSELNVNALLLGDSALYLCASSLRTAVGEQYFGPGTRLTVT.

The chain has TRBV4-2 and TRBJ1-4; no clear D. The CDR3 is made up of 14 amino acids. Germline-derived CDR1 and CDR2 are LGHNA and YNFKEQ. The V gene lost 4 bases and the J gene lost 8 bases, with 14 bases spanning the gap. For the CDR3, the DNA is TGTGCCAGCAGCCCCTCAGACCCGGGAGAAAAACTGTTTTTT. It specifies CASSPSDPGEKLFF.